This is a list of T cell receptor beta chains from one sample in a study of tissue T cells after allogeneic stem cell transplantation. Repertoires were generated with immunoSEQ multiplex PCR, while TCRdb's copy carries only in-frame clones and drops some. The sample includes roughly 4,300 clones, about 77% seen only once; the top ten take roughly 12%. Material: esophageal tissue, obtained at autopsy. The receptors originated from a male patient at least 60 years old with steroid-refractory graft-versus-host disease after an allogeneic stem cell transplant. Some T cells may be supplied by the graft donor. Each CDR3 is given with its conserved first and last residue.

v_call: TRBV6-6; j_call: TRBJ1-1; cdr3_aa: CASSYIRTANTEAFF
v_call: TRBV4-2; j_call: TRBJ1-1; cdr3_aa: CASSLSGGNLNTEAFF
v_call: TRBV3-1/TRBV3-2; j_call: TRBJ1-2; cdr3_aa: CASSQSGLKGYTF
v_call: TRBV5-1; j_call: TRBJ1-1; cdr3_aa: CASSWTANTEAFF
v_call: TRBV27; j_call: TRBJ1-3; cdr3_aa: CASRMIGAWVKGGSGNTIYF
v_call: TRBV27; j_call: TRBJ1-5; cdr3_aa: CASRKGLFDQPQHF
v_call: TRBV7-9; j_call: TRBJ2-3; cdr3_aa: CASSLQPGLAGRTDTQYF
v_call: TRBV4-2; j_call: TRBJ2-1; cdr3_aa: CASKAEARQFF
v_call: TRBV7-2; j_call: TRBJ1-3; cdr3_aa: CASSWGSVSSGNTIYF
v_call: TRBV19; j_call: TRBJ2-1; cdr3_aa: CASTRRDPSRVEQFF
v_call: TRBV6-4; j_call: TRBJ1-5; cdr3_aa: CASSDVPAGQDGNQPQHF
v_call: TRBV27; j_call: TRBJ2-1; cdr3_aa: CASSPGLANEQFF
v_call: TRBV5-1; j_call: TRBJ2-7; cdr3_aa: CASSFVSGASSYEQYF
v_call: TRBV15; j_call: TRBJ2-4; cdr3_aa: CATSRSYDRAKNIQYF
v_call: TRBV28; j_call: TRBJ1-5; cdr3_aa: CASSTRTGNFEPQHF
v_call: TRBV20-1; j_call: TRBJ2-4; cdr3_aa: CSASVGFRGAAKNIQYF
v_call: TRBV7-8; j_call: TRBJ1-1; cdr3_aa: CASSARWGTEAFF
v_call: TRBV19; j_call: TRBJ1-2; cdr3_aa: CASKYRGNYGYTF
v_call: TRBV29-1; j_call: TRBJ2-7; cdr3_aa: CSVGGWYEQYF
v_call: TRBV5-5; j_call: TRBJ2-1; cdr3_aa: CASSTGSRQGSSYNEQFF
v_call: TRBV5-1; j_call: TRBJ2-3; cdr3_aa: CASSPGTGFGGADTQYF
v_call: TRBV6-2/TRBV6-3; j_call: TRBJ1-5; cdr3_aa: CASSYTRELGFSNQPQHF
v_call: TRBV11-3; j_call: TRBJ2-1; cdr3_aa: CASSGGAFNEQFF
v_call: TRBV27; j_call: TRBJ1-2; cdr3_aa: CASSPSSQGYGYTF
v_call: TRBV18; j_call: TRBJ2-5; cdr3_aa: CASSPELREETQYF
v_call: TRBV5-5; j_call: TRBJ1-3; cdr3_aa: CASRIGAGTGNTIYF
v_call: TRBV5-1; j_call: TRBJ1-1; cdr3_aa: CASSRTSLNTEAFF
v_call: TRBV6-4; j_call: TRBJ2-2; cdr3_aa: CASSREQNTGELFF
v_call: TRBV7-6; j_call: TRBJ2-7; cdr3_aa: CASTTLAGGSSYEQYF